The 17 T cell receptor beta chains reported below all come from one sample, sequenced in a study of PD-1 blockade in classical Hodgkin lymphoma (dated by TCRdb to about 2020). Receptor libraries were prepared by the immunoSEQ multiplex PCR assay. TCRdb took over this immuneACCESS table, retaining in-frame rearrangements with V and J assigned. Such tables are incomplete; in checked studies, under half of the missing clones stem from an unresolved V gene, and the remainder is unexplained. The sample table contains tens of thousands of clones; only one count was recorded for nearly 90% of them. More than 11% of the sample comes from the top ten. The time point label on this specimen signifies: cycle 4 day 1 (C4D1), after five to seven weeks of nivolumab. Relapse after autologous stem cell transplantation had occurred in all trial patients, and cohorts A, B and C were distinguished by prior brentuximab vedotin exposure.

The source was peripheral blood mononuclear cells (PBMCs), collected before the fourth cycle of nivolumab. The receptor source for this set is a human donor with classical Hodgkin lymphoma.

This clone was recorded once. This chain connects TRBV6-1 to TRBJ2-7; 7 bases match TRBD1. CDR3 length: 16 amino acids. Germline V gene sequence: CDR1 MNHNS, CDR2 SASEGT. Trimming took 4 bases from V and 1 from J; bases not matched to a gene: 10. CDR3 in amino acids: CASSAGQARGSYEQYF. The CDR3 coding sequence is TGTGCCAGCAGTGCTGGACAGGCAAGGGGATCCTACGAGCAGTACTTC.

V usage is TRBV4-1 and J usage is TRBJ2-7, with D perhaps given as TRBD1 or TRBD2 (6 bases each). V was clipped by 7 bases and J by 4 bases, with 20 bases between them. Germline assignment: CDR1 MGHRA and CDR2 YSYEKL. The CDR3 contains 15 residues. The CDR3 region is CASTMGAGIAYEQYF. The CDR3 region has the DNA TGCGCCAGCACCATGGGGGCGGGAATTGCTTACGAGCAGTACTTC.

The chain couples TRBV9 to TRBJ1-1; 7 nucleotides line up with TRBD1. This CDR3 is built from 16 residues. Germline lookup yields CDR1 SGDLS and CDR2 YYNGEE. Trimming at V came to 2 bases and at J to 1 base, leaving 8 bases not matched to a gene. CDR3 sequence (DNA): TGTGCCAGCAGCGTTAGCGGCGGGACAGCGAACACTGAAGCTTTCTTT. It is translated as CASSVSGGTANTEAFF.

This rearrangement joins TRBV2 to TRBJ2-7, with 11 bases that match TRBD2. Germline V gives CDR1 SNHLY, CDR2 FYNNEI. With V trimmed by 6 bases and J by 3 bases, 4 bases remained unmatched. The CDR3 contains 14 residues. The CDR3 DNA follows: TGTGCCAGCAGCGAGACTAGCGGGGTCTACGAGCAGTACTTC. Residues: CASSETSGVYEQYF.

J is TRBJ2-1 and V is TRBV19, with a weak D call TRBD2 (5 bases). This CDR3 has 15 residues. CDR1 and CDR2 (germline): LNHDA, SQIVND (reference sequence). Trimming stripped 3 bases from V and 6 bases from J, with 15 bases between. Here the CDR3 DNA reads TGTGCCAGTAGTATTGTCGGGGAGTGGGGCAATGAGCAGTTCTTC. It translates to CASSIVGEWGNEQFF.

V and J are TRBV2 and TRBJ2-5; D gene ambiguous. The J call may not be correct, given that the DNA end is closer to TRBJ2-7. Germline-derived CDR1 and CDR2 are SNHLY and FYNNEI. The CDR3 loop spans 11 amino acids. In DNA form, the CDR3 reads TGTGCCACTGCTAGTTGGGACGAGCAGTACTTC. This codes for CATASWDEQYF.

The genes are TRBV14 and TRBJ1-5, with D possibly TRBD1 on 6 matching bases. CDR1 SGHDN and CDR2 FVKESK come from the germline V gene. The CDR3 covers 14 residues. V lost 4 bases and J lost 9, with 16 bases in between. CDR3 DNA sequence: TGTGCCAGCAGCCTCGGGACACTGTTGGGGCCCCAGCATTTT. This sequence encodes CASSLGTLLGPQHF. Drawing the rest from reference TRBV14 and TRBJ1-5, the complete variable domain is EAGVTQFPSHSVIEKGQTVTLRCDPISGHDNLYWYRRVMGKEIKFLLHFVKESKQDESGMPNNRFLAERTGGTYSTLKVQPAELEDSGVYFCASSLGTLLGPQHFGDGTRLSIL.

The V and J genes are TRBV6-5 and TRBJ2-2; D gene unclear. The CDR3 is 14 residues long. V was cut by 6 bases and J by 2 bases, with 10 bases left in between. Germline V gene data show CDR1 as MNHEY and CDR2 as SVGAGI. This CDR3 reads CASRPGTNTGELFF. CDR3 coding DNA: TGTGCCAGCAGGCCAGGCACCAACACCGGGGAGCTGTTTTTT.

This rearrangement joins TRBV5-1 to TRBJ1-5; a possible D gene is TRBD1 (6 bases). CDR3 length: 17 amino acids. The V and J ends lost 0 bases and 2 bases respectively, with 15 bases between them. Germline values: CDR1 SGHRS, CDR2 YFSETQ. Here the CDR3 reads CASSLAAGVTGNQPQHF. The CDR3 DNA sequence: TGCGCCAGCAGCTTGGCGGCAGGGGTAACTGGCAATCAGCCCCAGCATTTT.

V and J are TRBV9 and TRBJ2-5; 8 bases map to TRBD1. The J segment lost 5 bases and the V segment lost 1 base, leaving 10 bases of the junction unmatched. This CDR3 has 16 amino acids. Germline CDR1 reads SGDLS; CDR2 reads YYNGEE. The CDR3 here is CASSVPQGASWETQYF. The CDR3 nucleotides read TGTGCCAGCAGCGTACCCCAGGGGGCCTCTTGGGAGACCCAGTACTTC.

J is TRBJ2-7 and V is TRBV9; a weak D match, TRBD2 (6 bases). Per the germline V gene, CDR1 is SGDLS and CDR2 is YYNGEE. Trimming pared 5 bases from V and 0 bases from J, leaving 15 bases between. The CDR3 has 15 residues. The CDR3 nucleotides read TGTGCCAGCAGTGCCGGGGGAAGTGTCTCCTACGAGCAGTACTTC. Amino acid sequence: CASSAGGSVSYEQYF.

The rearrangement joins TRBV11-3 to TRBJ2-2; TRBD1 agrees at 7 bases. Looked up from germline, CDR1 is SGHNT and CDR2 is YENEEA. V lost 1 base, J lost 6 bases, and 2 bases stayed unmatched. The CDR3 sequence is 14 residues long. The CDR3 region is CASSLVQGAGELFF. The CDR3 DNA reads as TGTGCCAGCAGCTTAGTGCAGGGGGCCGGGGAGCTGTTTTTT. Full variable domain (rest looked up from reference TRBV11-3 and TRBJ2-2): EAGVVQSPRYKIIEKKQPVAFWCNPISGHNTLYWYLQNLGQGPELLIRYENEEAVDDSQLPKDRFSAERLKGVDSTLKIQPAELGDSAVYLCASSLVQGAGELFFGEGSRLTVL.

This rearrangement joins TRBV10-1 to TRBJ1-4, with a possible D match to TRBD1 (5 bases). With 6 bases removed from V and 7 bases from J, the gap between germline ends came to 18 bases. Germline V gives CDR1 WNHNN, CDR2 SYGVQD (reference sequence). CDR3 length: 15 amino acids. CDR3 sequence reads: CASRQGRLVSEKLFF. CDR3 sequence (DNA): TGCGCCAGCAGGCAGGGAAGATTGGTAAGTGAAAAACTGTTTTTT.

The chain links TRBV18 to TRBJ1-5, with D tentatively TRBD1 (5 bases). V was trimmed by 6 bases and J by 7 bases, leaving 13 bases between them. This CDR3 contains 13 residues. Germline values: CDR1 KGHSH, CDR2 LQKENI. The CDR3 spells CASSRGAGQPQHF. Written as DNA, the CDR3 is TGTGCCAGCTCGCGCGGGGCAGGACAGCCCCAGCATTTT.

The chain uses TRBV21-1 and TRBJ2-7; TRBD2, the table's D call, was not compared with the DNA. TRBV21-1 is termed a pseudogene. CDR3 length: 14 amino acids. The CDR3 bases are TGTGCCAGCAGCCTCGCCGGGACTCTACTCGAGCAGTACTTC. This codes for CASSLAGTLLEQYF.

This chain joins TRBV9 and TRBJ1-2; 9 positions match TRBD1. Germline V CDR1 and CDR2: SGDLS, YYNGEE. The CDR3 covers 15 residues. J gave up 8 bases and V 3 bases, and 11 bases lay outside the gene matches. Here the CDR3 reads CASSAGMDRGFGYTF. In DNA form, the CDR3 reads TGTGCCAGCAGCGCCGGGATGGACAGGGGCTTCGGCTACACCTTC. Based on the CDR3 plus reference TRBV9 and TRBJ1-2, the full variable domain is DSGVTQTPKHLITATGQRVTLRCSPRSGDLSVYWYQQSLDQGLQFLIQYYNGEERAKGNILERFSAQQFPDLHSELNLSSLELGDSALYFCASSAGMDRGFGYTFGSGTRLTVV.

The chain couples TRBV29-1 to TRBJ2-7; tentative D call: TRBD2 (6 bases). Trimming removed 7 bases at V and 2 bases at J, with 12 bases between. There are 12 residues in the CDR3. In germline, CDR1 is SQVTM, CDR2 ANQGSEA. Here the CDR3 DNA reads TGCAGCGCCTTCGGCGGGGCCTACGAGCAGTACTTC. Protein sequence: CSAFGGAYEQYF.